This record concerns one TCR beta chain sequence. A single count supports this clone. The antigen it recognizes is unknown. Base qualities are not at hand, and no much larger clone is one base apart. Whole blood was collected in K2EDTA tubes by collaborating institutions according to the institutions' own protocols. For TCRbeta analysis, collaborators shipped samples as frozen whole blood, isolated PBMCs, or DNA extracted from either of those sample types. The entry originates in a study of blood T cell repertoires in COVID-19 (dated by TCRdb to about 2020). The study in broad terms: Collaborator samples came from the United States, Italy and Spain and covered acute and convalescent phases of COVID-19. The prospective study material was composed of cDNA or gDNA derived from T cells, B-cell-depleted T cells, or PBMCs. Subjects who had been exposed to COVID-19, were actively infected with it, or had recovered from it provided the deeply sampled blood TCRbeta repertoires that made up the dataset. The repertoires were released in a freely available public database meant as a resource for research on the immune response to SARS-CoV-2. The samples were drawn from the first 160 participants of the ongoing ImmuneRACE study and from 950 to 1,500 subjects provided by 6 global collaborators. The sample metadata nearly always contained a de-identified subject ID, COVID-19 status, age in years and sex. HLA class I and class II types, where available, came from metadata supplied by the sample provider rather than from assay-based typing. The full study reports these points: Clinical and demographic metadata were provided uncurated, with the amount varying by source and participant.

Per the germline V gene, SNHLY is the CDR1 and FYNNEI is the CDR2. The V and J ends are trimmed by 6 bases and 1 base, leaving 9 bases between them. From the cysteine through the phenylalanine, the CDR3 covers 14 amino acids. The only DNA kept is the CDR3, 42 bases in frame from the first base. The immunoSEQ Assay, a bias-controlled multiplex PCR, was used to amplify TCRbeta CDR3 regions from genomic DNA. The original methods were these. The number of nucleated cells in each sample was estimated by amplification of reference gene primers within the assay. To quantify the absolute abundance of each unique TCRbeta CDR3 rearrangement, sequence reads were collapsed and filtered. For each sample, productive Simpson clonality was calculated by taking the square root of Simpson's diversity index across productive rearrangements. Entries here come from immuneACCESS through TCRdb and include only in-frame sequences with V and J called. Some clones fail to appear in such tables; in the studies checked, an unresolved V gene covers under half of the shortfall, and the cause of the remainder is unknown. For V, J and clone size, that table is used; D and trimming come from the DNA. The sample table contains roughly 90,000 clones; only one count was recorded for 75% to 85% of them. Of the sample, 10% is held by the ten largest clones.

The TCR was taken from a woman aged 70-85 years with acute or convalescent COVID-19. The V and J segments used are TRBV2 and TRBJ2-2; the D region possibly corresponds to TRBD1 (6 bases align). Sequencing input: peripheral blood. The CDR3 region reads CASSMDRNTGELFF. The nucleotide sequence reads TGTGCCAGCAGCATGGACAGGAACACCGGGGAGCTGTTTTTT.